This T cell receptor beta chain was retrieved from a study of T cell responses to AZD1222 COVID-19 vaccine. Assay: immunoSEQ multiplex PCR; the TCRdb copy retains only in-frame clones and omits some. The profile shows about 96,000 clones, about 90% of them singletons. The material sequenced was peripheral blood, taken on day 0 of MenACWY control vaccination. This clonotype originated in an adult in good health.

The CDR3 loop reads CASSFPNADTQYF. CDR3 nucleotides: TGTGCCAGCAGCTTCCCAAACGCAGATACGCAGTATTTT. V is TRBV7-3 and J is TRBJ2-3; no clear D gene. CDR3 length: 13 amino acids. Germline assignment: CDR1 SGHTA and CDR2 FQGTGA. Trimming removed 3 bases from V and 4 bases from J, with 8 bases in between.